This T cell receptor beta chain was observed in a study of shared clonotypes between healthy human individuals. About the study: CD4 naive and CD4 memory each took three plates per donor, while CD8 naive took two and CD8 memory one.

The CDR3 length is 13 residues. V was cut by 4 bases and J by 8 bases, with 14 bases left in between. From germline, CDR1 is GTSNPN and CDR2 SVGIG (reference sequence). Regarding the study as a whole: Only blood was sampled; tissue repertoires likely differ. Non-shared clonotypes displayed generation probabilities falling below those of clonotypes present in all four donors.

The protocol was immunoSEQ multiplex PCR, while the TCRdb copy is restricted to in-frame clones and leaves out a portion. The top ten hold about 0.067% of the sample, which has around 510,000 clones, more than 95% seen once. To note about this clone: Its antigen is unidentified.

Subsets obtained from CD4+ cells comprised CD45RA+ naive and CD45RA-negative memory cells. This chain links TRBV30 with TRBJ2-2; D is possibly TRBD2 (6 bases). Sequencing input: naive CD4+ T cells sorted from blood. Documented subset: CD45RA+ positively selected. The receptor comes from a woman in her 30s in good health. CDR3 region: CAWNIGGPGELFF. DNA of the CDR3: TGTGCCTGGAACATCGGAGGGCCGGGGGAGCTGTTTTTT.